The 19 T cell receptor beta chains below come from one sample, sequenced in a study of blood T cells in healthy people across ages. A second roughly 7 to 11 cycle PCR used barcoded and J-beta primers. TCRdb processed the 5' RACE reads anew with MiXCR; each CDR3 protein has one entry. The sample has 800,000 to 950,000 distinct CDR3 sequences; approximately 32% are singletons. These data also formed part of another study, on T cells of mothers and their children.

Sequencing was done on a sample of blood. Source of these receptors: a woman aged 40 to 50 in good health.

A word on this clonotype: A junction end diverges from the germline sequence, so it may reflect a read error. The chain combines TRBV25-1 with TRBJ1-4, with 9 bases identical to TRBD1. Per the germline V gene, CDR1 is MGHDK and CDR2 is SYGVNS. The CDR3 has 15 residues. The CDR3 sequence is CASSTYRGRGEKRFF. The CDR3 DNA sequence: TGTGCCAGCAGTACATACAGGGGGCGAGGTGAAAAACGGTTTTTT.

This clonotype turned up a few times. The CDR3: CASSGDTTNTGELFF. Written as DNA, the CDR3 is TGCGCCAGCAGCGGGGACACTACGAACACCGGGGAGCTGTTTTTT. The chain has TRBV4-3 and TRBJ2-2, with D maybe TRBD1 (6 bases). Germline V gene data show CDR1 as LGHNA and CDR2 as YSLEER. Trimming shortened V by 5 bases and J by 0 bases, and 10 bases separated the two germline ends. CDR3 length equals 15 residues.

J is TRBJ2-7 and V is TRBV6-2 or TRBV6-3, with D unclear. The CDR3 length is 14 residues. V gave up 2 bases and J gave up 2 bases, with 10 bases separating them. CDR1 and CDR2 from the germline V gene are MNHEY and SVGEGT. The CDR3: CASSYGVGTYEQYF. The DNA of the CDR3 is TGTGCCAGCAGTTACGGGGTTGGGACCTACGAGCAGTACTTC.

This clonotype was seen repeatedly, ten times or more. The chain links TRBV6-5 to TRBJ2-7; TRBD1 is a possible D gene (6 bases). From germline, CDR1 is MNHEY and CDR2 SVGAGI. The length of the CDR3 is 12 residues. Trimming shortened V by 2 bases and J by 6 bases, and 8 bases separated the two germline ends. Here the CDR3 reads CASSYIRGEQYF. CDR3 bases: TGTGCCAGCAGTTACATCAGGGGCGAGCAGTACTTC.

This sequence joins TRBV5-1 and TRBJ2-7; D might be TRBD2 (5 bases). CDR3 length: 14 residues. Trimming removed 1 base at V and 7 bases at J, with 15 bases between. Germline lookup yields CDR1 SGHRS and CDR2 YFSETQ. The CDR3 sequence is CASSLTSPEREQYF. The CDR3 DNA follows: TGCGCCAGCAGCTTGACTAGTCCCGAAAGGGAGCAGTACTTC.

This clonotype has more than one count but fewer than ten. This chain uses TRBV7-2 with TRBJ2-1; 11 bases agree with TRBD2. Germline values: CDR1 SGHTA, CDR2 FQGNSA. The junction had 19 bases not matched to a gene; V was cut back by 1 base and J by 8 bases. The CDR3 spans 20 residues. This CDR3 reads CASSLGFSLAGGGIRDEQFF. Written as DNA, the CDR3 is TGTGCCAGCAGCTTAGGATTCAGCCTAGCGGGGGGCGGGATACGAGATGAGCAGTTCTTC.

V and J are TRBV5-1 and TRBJ1-2, with a possible D match to TRBD1 (5 bases). The germline V gene has CDR1 SGHRS and CDR2 YFSETQ. This CDR3 comprises 13 residues. Trimming removed 0 bases from V and 6 bases from J, with 9 bases in between. The CDR3 DNA reads TGCGCCAGCAGCTTGGGAGGCAGGGATGGCTACACCTTC. Translated: CASSLGGRDGYTF.

V usage is TRBV29-1 and J usage is TRBJ1-6; TRBD1 matches 9 bases. The CDR3 is 14 amino acids. The germline CDR1 and CDR2 sequences are SQVTM and ANQGSEA. The junction had 9 bases not matched to a gene; V was cut back by 5 bases and J by 10 bases. CDR3 coding DNA: TGCAGCGTTCGGACAGGGGCTGGAGGCTCACCCCTCCACTTT. It yields the protein CSVRTGAGGSPLHF.

The sample holds one count of this clonotype. This may stem from a read error, because a much larger clone lies one nucleotide away. This chain links TRBV10-3 with TRBJ2-5; a possible D gene is TRBD1 (5 bases). The CDR3 is 14 residues long. Germline V CDR1 and CDR2: ENHRY, SYGVKD. CDR3 in amino acids: CAIGSVMGQETQHF. Written as DNA, the CDR3 is TGTGCCATCGGCAGCGTTATGGGGCAAGAGACCCAGCACTTC.

The chain joins TRBV12-3 or TRBV12-4 to TRBJ2-3; D assignment may be TRBD1 or TRBD2 (5 bases each). The CDR3 sequence is 13 residues long. The V gene lost 3 bases and the J gene lost 4 bases, with 8 bases spanning the gap. In DNA, the CDR3 is TGTGCCAGCAGTTTTTTGGGGGCAGATACGCAGTATTTT. It translates to CASSFLGADTQYF.

The V call is TRBV3-1, the J call TRBJ2-7; tentatively, D is TRBD1 or TRBD2 (5 bases each). This CDR3 has 16 residues. CDR1 and CDR2 (germline): LGHDT, YNNKEL (reference sequence). The V and J ends lost 2 bases and 0 bases respectively, with 14 bases between them. The CDR3 here is CASSQRRDLSSYEQYF. CDR3 nucleotides: TGTGCCAGCAGCCAAAGAAGGGACCTCAGCTCCTACGAGCAGTACTTC.

This clonotype has a handful of counts. The CDR3 coding sequence is TGTGCCAGCAGTTTACAGGGGTTTAGCAATCAGCCCCAGCATTTT. This codes for CASSLQGFSNQPQHF. The chain has TRBV28 and TRBJ1-5, with a tentative D call TRBD1 (6 bases). This CDR3 comprises 15 residues. Germline CDR1 and CDR2: MDHEN and SYDVKM. Trimming took 2 bases from V and 0 from J, leaving 8 bases between them.

This clonotype was observed a handful of times. The chain recombines TRBV5-1 with TRBJ2-1; 12 bases are a match to TRBD2. The V gene's germline CDR1 is SGHRS and CDR2 YFSETQ. CDR3 length equals 16 residues. The V segment lost 0 bases and the J segment 8 bases; nucleotides outside the gene matches: 6. CDR3 sequence (DNA): TGCGCCAGCAGCTTGGCACGGACTAGCGGGGTGGATGAGCAGTTCTTC. Its translation: CASSLARTSGVDEQFF.

The table lists this clonotype with a few counts. The V gene is TRBV27, the J gene TRBJ2-7; 8 positions agree with TRBD1. This CDR3 is 14 amino acids long. The trim removed 3 bases at V and 5 bases at J, leaving 6 bases unmatched. Germline lookup yields CDR1 MNHEY and CDR2 SMNVEV (reference sequence). CDR3 in DNA: TGTGCCAGCAGTTTTAGGGACAGGTACCACGAGCAGTACTTC. It translates to CASSFRDRYHEQYF.

This clonotype was picked up a small number of times. This may come from a read error, since a much larger clone is one base off. The gene calls are TRBV5-1 and TRBJ2-5; D unresolved. Between the trimmed V and J ends, which lost 4 bases and 11 bases, there was a span of 24 bases. The CDR3 loop spans 15 amino acids. From germline, CDR1 is SGHRS and CDR2 YFSETQ. In DNA form, the CDR3 reads TGCGCCAGCAGCGGCCGGGTCTCTAGTCCCAATGAGCAGTACTTC. Its protein product is CASSGRVSSPNEQYF.

This clonotype was recorded a few times. The genes are TRBV7-9 and TRBJ2-5, with 10 positions matching TRBD1. This CDR3 contains 14 residues. The J segment lost 6 bases and the V segment lost 5 bases, leaving 6 bases of the junction unmatched. Germline V gene data show CDR1 as SEHNR and CDR2 as FQNEAQ (reference sequence). CDR3 protein: CASSPGQGEQTQYF. In DNA, the CDR3 is TGTGCCAGCAGCCCTGGACAGGGGGAGCAGACCCAGTACTTC.

CDR3 bases: TGTGCCAGCAGCGGCTCCGGGACGGCTTATGGCTACACCTTC. It yields the protein CASSGSGTAYGYTF. The V and J genes are TRBV7-9 and TRBJ1-2, with a tentative D call TRBD1 (5 bases). V dropped 5 bases and J dropped 5 bases, with 15 bases sitting between them. Germline V CDR1 and CDR2: SEHNR, FQNEAQ (reference sequence). The CDR3 extends over 14 amino acids.

The rearrangement links TRBV28 to TRBJ2-5, with 7 positions matching TRBD1. V lost 5 bases, J lost 5 bases, and 17 bases stayed unmatched. In germline, CDR1 is MDHEN, CDR2 SYDVKM. CDR3 size: 17 residues. DNA of the CDR3: TGTGCCAGCAGTCGCCCTCAATACAGGGGTGGTAGTGAGACCCAGTACTTC. It yields the protein CASSRPQYRGGSETQYF.

Many counts were recorded for this clonotype. The chain uses TRBV5-1 and TRBJ1-5; TRBD1 aligns across 8 bases. Trimming at V came to 3 bases and at J to 5 bases, leaving 7 bases not matched to a gene. CDR3 length equals 15 residues. Germline CDR1 reads SGHRS; CDR2 reads YFSETQ. The CDR3: CASSWSGQGDQPQHF. The CDR3 coding sequence is TGCGCCAGCAGCTGGAGCGGACAGGGAGATCAGCCCCAGCATTTT.